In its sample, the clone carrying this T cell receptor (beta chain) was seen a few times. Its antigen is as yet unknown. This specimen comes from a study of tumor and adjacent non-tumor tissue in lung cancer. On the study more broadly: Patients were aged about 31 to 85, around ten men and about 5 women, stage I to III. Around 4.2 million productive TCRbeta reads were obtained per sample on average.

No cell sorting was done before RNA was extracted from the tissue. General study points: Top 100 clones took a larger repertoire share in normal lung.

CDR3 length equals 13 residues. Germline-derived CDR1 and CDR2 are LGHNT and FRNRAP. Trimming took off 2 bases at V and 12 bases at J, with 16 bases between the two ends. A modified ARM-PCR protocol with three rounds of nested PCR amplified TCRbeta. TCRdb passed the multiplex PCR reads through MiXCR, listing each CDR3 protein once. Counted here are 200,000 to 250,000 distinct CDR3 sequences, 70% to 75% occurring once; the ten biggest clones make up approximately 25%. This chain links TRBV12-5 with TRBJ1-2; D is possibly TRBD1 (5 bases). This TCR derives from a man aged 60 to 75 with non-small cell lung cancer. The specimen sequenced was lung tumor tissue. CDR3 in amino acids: CASGLSGRESNTF. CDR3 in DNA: TGTGCTAGTGGTTTGTCGGGCAGGGAGTCCAACACCTTC.